A selection of T cell receptor beta chains follows, all from one sample in a study of blood T cell repertoires in COVID-19. Measured with immunoSEQ multiplex PCR; TCRdb has only the in-frame clones, and not every one. Here the sample spans roughly 300,000 clones, over 75% being singletons. The sample consisted of peripheral blood. These receptors were obtained from a man in his late teens or twenties with active or convalescent COVID-19. The CDR3 runs from the conserved cysteine through the conserved F or W. D genes are given only for firm matches. Rows give clone size only sometimes, using once, few, many, or a class for an expanded clone.

j_gene	d_gene	v_gene	abundance	CDR3aa	CDR3nt
TRBJ1-1	TRBD1	TRBV19	-	CASSLSTGGNTEAFF	TGTGCCAGTAGTCTCTCGACAGGGGGTAACACTGAAGCTTTCTTT
TRBJ1-1	-	TRBV9	-	CASSATYRVDGTEAFF	TGTGCCAGCAGCGCCACTTACAGGGTGGATGGGACTGAAGCTTTCTTT
TRBJ1-1	TRBD1	TRBV5-6	-	CASSLGQGYTEAFF	TGTGCCAGCAGCTTGGGACAGGGATATACTGAAGCTTTCTTT
TRBJ1-2	TRBD1	TRBV5-1	-	CASSATGEGYTF	TGCGCCAGCAGCGCCACAGGGGAGGGCTACACCTTC
TRBJ1-6	TRBD1	TRBV7-9	-	CASSLPPGQGGSPLHF	TGTGCCAGCAGCTTACCACCGGGACAGGGGGGTTCACCCCTCCACTTT
TRBJ2-1	-	TRBV10-1	-	CASSGGPNSEQFF	TGCGCCAGCAGCGGGGGGCCGAATTCGGAGCAGTTCTTC
TRBJ1-6	-	TRBV19	once	CASSISDNSPLHF	TGTGCCAGTAGTATCTCGGATAATTCACCCCTCCACTTT
TRBJ1-5	-	TRBV15	-	CATSRENPGMSNQPQHF	TGTGCCACCAGCAGAGAAAATCCAGGGATGAGCAATCAGCCCCAGCATTTT
TRBJ2-7	-	TRBV21-1	-	CASTWTICLRMYEQYF	TGTGCCAGCACTTGGACTATCTGCCTGAGGATGTACGAGCAGTACTTC
TRBJ2-2	-	TRBV10-1	-	CASSADSRDANTGELFF	TGCGCCAGCAGCGCGGACAGTCGTGACGCGAACACCGGGGAGCTGTTTTTT
TRBJ1-1	TRBD1	TRBV7-9	-	CASSSRTGGPEAFF	TGTGCCAGCAGCTCGAGGACAGGGGGACCTGAAGCTTTCTTT
TRBJ1-2	-	TRBV12-5	-	CASGWPEKTNYGYTF	TGTGCTAGTGGTTGGCCGGAAAAGACAAACTATGGCTACACCTTC
TRBJ2-7	TRBD1	TRBV19	once	CASSRQTGGKYEQYF	TGTGCCAGTAGTAGACAGACAGGGGGTAAATACGAGCAGTACTTC
TRBJ2-3	TRBD1	TRBV9	-	CASSDGTGVKDTQYF	TGTGCCAGCAGTGACGGGACAGGGGTAAAAGATACGCAGTATTTT
TRBJ1-2	TRBD1	TRBV4-3	-	CASSQAQGYGYTF	TGCGCCAGCAGCCAAGCACAGGGGTATGGCTACACCTTC
TRBJ1-6	TRBD1	TRBV6-5	few	CASSYSRGTGNSPLHF	TGTGCCAGCAGTTACTCGCGTGGGACAGGGAATTCACCCCTCCACTTT
TRBJ2-2	-	TRBV9	-	CASSVADSSGELFF	TGTGCCAGCAGCGTAGCGGACAGTTCCGGGGAGCTGTTTTTT
TRBJ2-7	-	TRBV6-5	-	CASSYSAAGASYEQYF	TGTGCCAGCAGTTACTCGGCTGCGGGGGCTTCCTACGAGCAGTACTTC
TRBJ1-3	-	TRBV7-9	-	CASRPQDSDSGNTIYF	TGTGCCAGCAGGCCCCAGGACAGCGACTCTGGAAACACCATATATTTT
TRBJ2-3	TRBD1	TRBV6-5	-	CASGGQGTDTQYF	TGTGCCAGCGGCGGACAGGGCACAGATACGCAGTATTTT
TRBJ1-4	TRBD1	TRBV5-1	-	CASSAFTGAEEKLFF	TGCGCCAGCAGCGCGTTCACAGGGGCGGAAGAAAAACTGTTTTTT
TRBJ2-6	-	TRBV29-1	once	CSVGVSGANVLTF	TGCAGCGTTGGAGTCTCTGGGGCCAACGTCCTGACTTTC
TRBJ1-5	TRBD1	TRBV6-2/TRBV6-3	-	CASSSDRGNQPQHF	TGTGCCAGCAGTTCCGACAGGGGAAATCAGCCCCAGCATTTT
TRBJ1-5	-	TRBV19	-	CASSILGGSNQPQHF	TGTGCCAGTAGTATTCTAGGGGGAAGCAATCAGCCCCAGCATTTT
TRBJ2-5	TRBD2	TRBV29-1	-	CSVSAGGYQETQYF	TGCAGCGTTTCGGCGGGGGGGTACCAAGAGACCCAGTACTTC
TRBJ2-1	TRBD2	TRBV6-4	-	CASSGGTSGGPIVLNEQFF	TGTGCCAGCAGTGGGGGGACTAGCGGGGGCCCGATAGTACTCAATGAGCAGTTCTTC
TRBJ2-3	-	TRBV19	-	CASSMRGGQTDTQYF	TGTGCCAGTAGTATGAGGGGGGGCCAGACAGATACGCAGTATTTT
TRBJ2-5	TRBD2	TRBV5-4	-	CATAWRLAGGSQETQYF	TGTGCCACAGCATGGCGACTAGCGGGGGGAAGTCAAGAGACCCAGTACTTC
TRBJ1-2	-	TRBV7-9	-	CASSLGPQGPTPPNYGYTF	TGTGCCAGCAGCTTAGGTCCCCAGGGTCCCACGCCGCCTAACTATGGCTACACCTTC
TRBJ2-2	-	TRBV7-9	-	CASRHVLVSRTGELFF	TGTGCCAGCAGACACGTACTAGTGTCGAGGACCGGGGAGCTGTTTTTT
TRBJ1-1	-	TRBV15	-	CATSRDPLGATEAFF	TGTGCCACCAGCAGAGATCCATTGGGGGCCACTGAAGCTTTCTTT
TRBJ1-5	TRBD1	TRBV4-1	-	CASSQYPQGQSQPQHF	TGCGCCAGCAGCCAGTACCCTCAGGGACAGAGTCAGCCCCAGCATTTT
TRBJ1-2	-	TRBV4-3	-	CASSQDIEQGMSYTF	TGCGCCAGCAGCCAAGATATCGAACAGGGTATGAGCTACACCTTC
TRBJ1-6	TRBD1	TRBV4-3	-	CASSPRDRGHSPLHF	TGCGCCAGCAGCCCCCGGGACAGGGGGCACTCACCCCTCCACTTT
TRBJ1-4	-	TRBV3-1/TRBV3-2	-	CASSPRRGGLNEKLFF	TGTGCCAGCAGCCCCCGTCGCGGGGGCTTGAATGAAAAACTGTTTTTT
TRBJ1-6	TRBD1	TRBV5-4	-	CASSAGQGGWLDSPLHF	TGTGCCAGCAGCGCGGGACAGGGGGGTTGGCTGGATTCACCCCTCCACTTT
TRBJ2-3	TRBD2	TRBV4-1	-	CASSLSRAGGTDTQYF	TGCGCCAGCAGCCTGTCCAGGGCGGGGGGGACAGATACGCAGTATTTT
TRBJ1-1	-	TRBV2	-	CASRQGVAEAFF	TGTGCCAGCAGACAAGGGGTGGCTGAAGCTTTCTTT
TRBJ1-5	-	TRBV19	once	CASSNQGNQPQHF	TGTGCCAGTAGTAACCAGGGCAATCAGCCCCAGCATTTT
TRBJ2-7	-	TRBV6-5	-	CASSYSAGPYEQYF	TGTGCCAGCAGTTACTCGGCAGGGCCGTACGAGCAGTACTTC